The 27 T cell receptor beta chains presented below share a single source sample, sequenced in a study of cytomegalovirus exposure and HLA in healthy donors. It was with 60 Vbeta and 13 Jbeta primers that the PCR ran. Produced via immunoSEQ multiplex PCR; TCRdb's table is partial and in-frame only. This table holds some 100,000 clones, 79% found once. Sequencing was done on a sample of PBMCs. These receptors were obtained from a male donor in good health and CMV-seropositive.

The V and J genes are TRBV7-9 and TRBJ2-7; perhaps TRBD1 as D (6 bases). The CDR3 length is 13 residues. CDR1 is SEHNR and CDR2 is FQNEAQ in the germline V gene (reference sequence). Trimming pared 5 bases from V and 2 bases from J, leaving 10 bases between. The CDR3 loop is CASSPTGAYEQYF. DNA for the CDR3: TGTGCCAGCAGCCCGACAGGCGCCTACGAGCAGTACTTC.

This clone appeared a single time. The V gene is TRBV6-5, the J gene TRBJ2-5, with D possibly TRBD1 on 6 matching bases. This CDR3 comprises 15 residues. CDR1 is MNHEY, CDR2 SVGAGI, per germline. Deletions cut 6 bases from V and 3 bases from J, with 17 bases between. The CDR3 DNA is TGTGCCAGCAGGCGCCCAGGGGTATGGGAAGAGACCCAGTACTTC. Translated: CASRRPGVWEETQYF.

This chain joins TRBV5-1 and TRBJ1-5; a weak D match, TRBD1 (5 bases). The length of the CDR3 is 15 residues. The V and J ends lost 4 bases and 4 bases respectively, with 15 bases between them. Per the germline V gene, CDR1 is SGHRS and CDR2 is YFSETQ. The CDR3 region is CASSPDSQGNQPQHF. DNA of the CDR3: TGCGCCAGCAGCCCGGATTCCCAGGGTAATCAGCCCCAGCATTTT.

This clone was found once. CDR3 sequence: CASTGQDNSPLHF. The CDR3 DNA is TGTGCCAGCACTGGTCAGGATAATTCACCCCTCCACTTT. This sequence joins TRBV2 and TRBJ1-6; D call uncertain. The CDR3 has 13 amino acids. V lost 7 bases and J 5 bases, leaving 9 bases between the germline ends. Germline CDR1 and CDR2: SNHLY and FYNNEI.

Comments on this clone: Other DNA sequences of this sample code for an identical CDR3. The gene calls are TRBV5-1 and TRBJ1-1, with 8 bases aligning to TRBD1. Germline V CDR1 and CDR2: SGHRS, YFSETQ. Trimming took 4 bases from V and 1 from J; bases not matched to a gene: 3. The CDR3 is 14 amino acids. Written as DNA, the CDR3 is TGCGCCAGCAGCCCTGGGACAGGGAACACTGAAGCTTTCTTT. Its translation: CASSPGTGNTEAFF.

The V call is TRBV10-1, the J call TRBJ1-1; a weak D match, TRBD1 (6 bases). Germline CDR1 is WNHNN and CDR2 is SYGVQD (reference sequence). CDR3 size: 14 residues. Trimming removed 3 bases at V and 1 base at J, with 9 bases between. This chain's CDR3 is CASSEQGQNTEAFF. CDR3 nucleotide sequence: TGCGCCAGCAGTGAACAGGGACAGAACACTGAAGCTTTCTTT.

The chain is built from TRBV6-5 and TRBJ2-7; D possibly corresponds to TRBD2 (6 bases). CDR3 length: 14 residues. The V gene lost 8 bases and the J gene lost 1 base, with 15 bases spanning the gap. Germline-derived CDR1 and CDR2 are MNHEY and SVGAGI. CDR3 DNA sequence: TGTGCCAGCCGGAGGGCGGGGAGATCCTACGAGCAGTACTTC. As protein: CASRRAGRSYEQYF.

V and J are TRBV9 and TRBJ1-4; possible D gene TRBD1, 5 bases. Germline CDR1 and CDR2: SGDLS and YYNGEE. Between the trimmed V and J ends, which lost 4 bases and 2 bases, there was a span of 18 bases. CDR3 length: 17 amino acids. The chain's CDR3 is CASSSRGGRSTNEKLFF. The DNA for the CDR3 is TGTGCCAGCAGCTCCCGGGGGGGAAGGAGTACTAATGAAAAACTGTTTTTT.

The chain carries TRBV6-1 and TRBJ1-3; maybe TRBD1 (5 bases). CDR1 and CDR2 (germline): MNHNS, SASEGT. Trimming pared 2 bases from V and 4 bases from J, leaving 9 bases between. The CDR3 has 14 amino acids. The CDR3 DNA sequence: TGTGCCAGCAGTGAACAGGGTCGAGGAAACACCATATATTTT. Amino acid sequence: CASSEQGRGNTIYF.

V gene TRBV6-1 combines with J gene TRBJ1-1; D remains unclear. Trimming shortened V by 1 base and J by 0 bases, and 15 bases separated the two germline ends. CDR1 is MNHNS, CDR2 SASEGT, per germline. The CDR3 has 17 amino acids. DNA of the CDR3: TGTGCCAGCAGTGAAGTCGGCCGATGGAGGATGAACACTGAAGCTTTCTTT. It translates to CASSEVGRWRMNTEAFF.

CDR3 residues: CASSQAYSGVAVQPQHF. CDR3 in DNA: TGCGCCAGCAGCCAAGCTTATTCCGGGGTTGCGGTACAGCCCCAGCATTTT. The V and J genes are TRBV4-1 and TRBJ1-5; D remains ambiguous. Trimming shortened V by 1 base and J by 7 bases, and 20 bases separated the two germline ends. The CDR3 totals 17 residues. Germline V gene data show CDR1 as MGHRA and CDR2 as YSYEKL.

This chain connects TRBV7-8 to TRBJ2-5; D possibly corresponds to TRBD1 (5 bases). With 1 base removed from V and 2 bases from J, the gap between germline ends came to 8 bases. Per the germline V gene, CDR1 is SGHVS and CDR2 is FQNEAQ. This CDR3 has 14 residues. The CDR3 protein is CASSLGSGQETQYF. CDR3 coding DNA: TGTGCCAGCAGCTTAGGGTCAGGGCAAGAGACCCAGTACTTC.

This chain links TRBV19 with TRBJ1-1; D is unclear. The CDR3 length is 14 residues. V was cut by 7 bases and J by 1 base, with 13 bases left in between. Per the germline V gene, CDR1 is LNHDA and CDR2 is SQIVND (reference sequence). CDR3 coding DNA: TGTGCCAGTACCCCCCGGAGGTCGAACACTGAAGCTTTCTTT. This translates into CASTPRRSNTEAFF. The full variable domain, completed using reference TRBV19 and TRBJ1-1, is DGGITQSPKYLFRKEGQNVTLSCEQNLNHDAMYWYRQDPGQGLRLIYYSQIVNDFQKGDIAEGYSVSREKKESFPLTVTSAQKNPTAFYLCASTPRRSNTEAFFGQGTRLTVV.

The V gene is TRBV6-1, the J gene TRBJ1-6; D call uncertain. Trimming shortened V by 7 bases and J by 0 bases, and 7 bases separated the two germline ends. The germline V gene encodes CDR1 MNHNS and CDR2 SASEGT. The CDR3 totals 14 residues. The CDR3 nucleotides read TGTGCCAGCACTCTGAGCTCCTATAATTCACCCCTCCACTTT. Translated, it gives CASTLSSYNSPLHF.

This clone was counted a few times. J is TRBJ2-2 and V is TRBV5-1, with 7 bases fitting TRBD1. With V trimmed by 4 bases and J by 0 bases, 3 bases remained unmatched. In germline, CDR1 is SGHRS, CDR2 YFSETQ. CDR3 length: 15 amino acids. CDR3 DNA sequence: TGCGCCAGCAGCACGGGACAGTCGAACACCGGGGAGCTGTTTTTT. Protein: CASSTGQSNTGELFF.

This clone was observed a handful of times. The J gene is TRBJ2-7, the V gene TRBV7-6; tentatively, D is TRBD1 (6 bases). V lost 1 base to trimming and J lost 3 bases, with 10 bases between them. CDR3 size: 14 residues. Germline CDR1 and CDR2: SGHVS and FNYEAQ. CDR3 residues: CASSLGQAIYEQYF. The CDR3 DNA reads as TGTGCCAGCAGCTTAGGACAGGCGATCTACGAGCAGTACTTC.

This chain links TRBV27 with TRBJ1-6; no firm D call. The ends were cut back, 5 bases at V and 2 bases at J, with 10 bases in the middle. Germline V lookup: CDR1 MNHEY, CDR2 SMNVEV (reference sequence). The CDR3 loop spans 15 amino acids. CDR3 DNA: TGTGCCAGCAGTCCAACGGGTACCTATAATTCACCCCTCCACTTT. Encoded protein: CASSPTGTYNSPLHF.

The rearrangement links TRBV5-4 to TRBJ2-7, with a tentative D call TRBD1 (5 bases). Between the trimmed V and J ends, which lost 2 bases and 5 bases, there was a span of 8 bases. Per the germline V gene, CDR1 is SGHNT and CDR2 is YYREEE (reference sequence). This CDR3 is built from 12 residues. The CDR3 DNA reads TGTGCCAGCAGCTTCGACAGCGACGAGCAGTACTTC. It encodes CASSFDSDEQYF.

This clone was seen only once. CDR3 sequence: CASSQSSGRGQPQHF. The CDR3 DNA reads as TGTGCCAGCAGCCAATCGTCGGGCAGGGGCCAGCCCCAGCATTTT. V and J are TRBV7-6 and TRBJ1-5; TRBD1 is a possible D gene (6 bases). Germline CDR1 is SGHVS and CDR2 is FNYEAQ. V shed 5 bases and J shed 7 bases, with 18 bases lying between them. This CDR3 is built from 15 residues. Filled out from reference TRBV7-6 and TRBJ1-5, the complete variable domain reads GAGVSQSPRYKVTKRGQDVALRCDPISGHVSLYWYRQALGQGPEFLTYFNYEAQQDKSGLPNDRFSAERPEGSISTLTIQRTEQRDSAMYRCASSQSSGRGQPQHFGDGTRLSIL.

This clone was detected only a few times. This sequence joins TRBV21-1 and TRBJ1-5; the table gives TRBD1 as D, unverified against the DNA. TRBV21-1 is recorded as a pseudogene. This CDR3 has 14 residues. CDR3: CASIDRVGNQPQHF. The CDR3 bases are TGTGCCAGCATCGACAGGGTTGGGAATCAGCCCCAGCATTTT.

The chain combines TRBV6-5 with TRBJ2-7; the D gene is possibly TRBD2 (6 bases). The V gene lost 6 bases and the J gene lost 4 bases, with 13 bases spanning the gap. There are 13 residues in the CDR3. Germline values: CDR1 MNHEY, CDR2 SVGAGI. In DNA form, the CDR3 reads TGTGCCAGCAGCCCTGGAAGCGGGTACGAGCAGTACTTC. Its translation: CASSPGSGYEQYF.

V is TRBV5-5 and J is TRBJ2-5; 7 nucleotides agree with TRBD2. J lost 1 base, V lost 4 bases, and 4 bases had no gene match. This CDR3 is 14 amino acids long. The germline CDR1 and CDR2 sequences are SGHKS and YYEKEE (reference sequence). The CDR3, as DNA: TGTGCCAGCAGCCTGGGGAGGGTCCAAGAGACCCAGTACTTC. This encodes CASSLGRVQETQYF.

The chain is built from TRBV29-1 and TRBJ1-3; possibly TRBD1 for D (6 bases). Germline V gene sequence: CDR1 SQVTM, CDR2 ANQGSEA. This CDR3 has 12 amino acids. V was shortened by 5 bases and J by 4 bases, with 9 bases between the two germline ends. The CDR3 loop is CSVTGFGNTIYF. In DNA, the CDR3 is TGCAGCGTTACAGGGTTCGGAAACACCATATATTTT.

Comments on this clone: The sample carries other DNA sequences with the same CDR3. The chain is built from TRBV7-3 and TRBJ2-7; 11 bases agree with TRBD1. The CDR3 loop spans 14 amino acids. V lost 4 bases, J lost 4 bases, and 3 bases stayed unmatched. Per germline, CDR1 SGHTA and CDR2 FQGTGA. CDR3 residues: CASSSRDRGYEQYF. The CDR3 nucleotides are TGTGCCAGCAGCTCCCGGGACAGGGGGTACGAGCAGTACTTC.

V usage is TRBV4-1 and J usage is TRBJ2-3; D is possibly TRBD2 (5 bases). This CDR3 is built from 15 residues. CDR1 MGHRA and CDR2 YSYEKL come from the germline V gene. Trimming stripped 4 bases from V and 2 bases from J, with 13 bases between. CDR3 protein: CASSPRVFDTDTQYF. CDR3 bases: TGCGCCAGCAGCCCGAGGGTATTTGACACAGATACGCAGTATTTT.

The chain joins TRBV30 to TRBJ2-5; D is unclear. The CDR3 has 12 amino acids. V shed 0 bases and J shed 5 bases, with 7 bases lying between them. Per the germline V gene, CDR1 is GTSNPN and CDR2 is SVGIG (reference sequence). The CDR3 coding sequence is TGTGCCTGGAGTGTTGTCGGGGAGACCCAGTACTTC. Amino acid sequence: CAWSVVGETQYF.

This clone has just a few counts. The gene calls are TRBV11-2 and TRBJ1-2, with D possibly being TRBD1 (5 bases). The V end lost 1 base, the J end lost 5 bases, and 14 bases lay between the germline ends. CDR1 is SGHAT, CDR2 FQNNGV, per germline. There are 15 residues in the CDR3. CDR3 DNA: TGTGCCAGCAGCTTAGTGGGGGGTTGGGGTTATGGCTACACCTTC. It encodes CASSLVGGWGYGYTF.